The rows below give T cell receptor beta chains drawn from one sample of a study of cytomegalovirus exposure and HLA in healthy donors. The assay was immunoSEQ multiplex PCR, and TCRdb's table has in-frame clones only and misses some. The table records 120,000 or so clones, 80% of them present only once. Sequenced sample: PBMCs. The source of these receptors is a man aged 35 to 55 in good health and CMV-seronegative. Both conserved end residues are part of each CDR3. A D gene is named only where the DNA matches it firmly. Rows may omit the clone size; those that give it use once, few, many or a size class.

J gene	V gene	clone size	D gene	CDR3 DNA	CDR3 protein
TRBJ2-5	TRBV7-2	-	TRBD1	TGTGCCAGCAGCGGAAGACAGGGGGCGAGGGAGACCCAGTACTTC	CASSGRQGARETQYF
TRBJ2-2	TRBV5-1	-	TRBD2	TGCGCCAGCAGCGACGGGAGCGGGGGCACCGGGGAGCTGTTTTTT	CASSDGSGGTGELFF
TRBJ2-3	TRBV5-6	-	-	TGTGCCAGCAGCTTTGCCCCGTCGACTCCCGGCACGCAGTATTTT	CASSFAPSTPGTQYF
TRBJ2-1	TRBV4-1	-	TRBD2	TGCGCCAGCAGCCGCGGACTAGCGGGAGAGCAGTTCTTC	CASSRGLAGEQFF
TRBJ1-1	TRBV5-1	-	TRBD1	TGCGCCAGCAGCTTGGGGTCTGTGCAGGGGACAGGTTGGACTGAAGCTTTCTTT	CASSLGSVQGTGWTEAFF
TRBJ2-5	TRBV30	-	-	TGTGCCTGGAGTGTAGCCAGACAGAGCCGGCAAGAGACCCAGTACTTC	CAWSVARQSRQETQYF
TRBJ1-5	TRBV6-5	-	-	TGTGCCAGCAGTTACCACAGAGATAGCAATCAGCCCCAGCATTTT	CASSYHRDSNQPQHF
TRBJ2-7	TRBV6-1	-	-	TGTGCCAGCAGGGGGCAGGCGGTCTACGAGCAGTACTTC	CASRGQAVYEQYF
TRBJ2-3	TRBV10-3	-	-	TGTGCCGTAACGACTAGCACAGATACGCAGTATTTT	CAVTTSTDTQYF
TRBJ1-4	TRBV9	-	-	TGTGCCAGCAGCCCCGTCGGGGGACCTAATGAAAAACTGTTTTTT	CASSPVGGPNEKLFF
TRBJ1-5	TRBV5-1	-	-	TGCGCCAGCAGCTTGGGGCACAGTTCAAATCAGCCCCAGCATTTT	CASSLGHSSNQPQHF
TRBJ2-7	TRBV25-1	-	-	TGTGCCAGCAGTGGAATGCCGGGGGGCAACGAGCAGTACTTC	CASSGMPGGNEQYF
TRBJ2-7	TRBV7-9	-	TRBD1	TGTGCCAGCAGCCCACGGACAGGGGGCTACGAGCAGTACTTC	CASSPRTGGYEQYF
TRBJ2-3	TRBV7-9	-	-	TGTGCCAGCAGCTTAGAGCGGGCCTCCGTAGATACGCAGTATTTT	CASSLERASVDTQYF
TRBJ2-5	TRBV9	-	-	TGTGCCAGCAGCGTAAGGGGTCAAGAGACCCAGTACTTC	CASSVRGQETQYF
TRBJ2-5	TRBV7-8	-	TRBD1	TGTGCCAGCAGCTTGGACAGGGGTGATGTGACCCAGTACTTC	CASSLDRGDVTQYF
TRBJ2-6	TRBV5-1	-	TRBD1	TGCGCCAGCAGCTTCGGTACAGGGGTCGCCCCGGGGGCCAACGTCCTGACTTTC	CASSFGTGVAPGANVLTF
TRBJ2-3	TRBV5-4	-	TRBD2	TGTGCCAGCAGCTCGCGGACTAGCGGGTCCACAGATACGCAGTATTTT	CASSSRTSGSTDTQYF
TRBJ1-1	TRBV5-6	-	TRBD1	TGTGCCAGCAGCTCGACAGGGTGGACTGAAGCTTTCTTT	CASSSTGWTEAFF
TRBJ2-1	TRBV7-6	once	TRBD2	TGTGCCAGCAGCCCACGGACTAGCGGGAGCTACAATGAGCAGTTCTTC	CASSPRTSGSYNEQFF
TRBJ2-3	TRBV28	-	TRBD2	TGTGCCAGCAGCCCGGCGGGAGGGCCGGCAGATACGCAGTATTTT	CASSPAGGPADTQYF
TRBJ1-6	TRBV9	-	-	TGTGCCAGCAGCGAAAGGCGGGATTCACCCCTCCACTTT	CASSERRDSPLHF
TRBJ1-5	TRBV4-2	-	-	TGTGCCAGCAGCCAAGTGGGAGGGGAAAATCAGCCCCAGCATTTT	CASSQVGGENQPQHF
TRBJ2-7	TRBV5-1	once	TRBD1	TGCGCCAGCAGCCCCGGACAGGGAGCCTACGAGCAGTACTTC	CASSPGQGAYEQYF
TRBJ2-3	TRBV5-1	-	TRBD2	TGCGCCAGCAGCTTGGGCCTAGCGGAGCTTAGCACAGATACGCAGTATTTT	CASSLGLAELSTDTQYF
TRBJ2-7	TRBV2	-	TRBD2	TGTGCCAGCAGTGAACTAGCGGGAGTTTTCGAGCAGTACTTC	CASSELAGVFEQYF
TRBJ2-3	TRBV27	-	-	TGTGCCAGCAGTTTCGACAGGCTAACAGATACGCAGTATTTT	CASSFDRLTDTQYF
TRBJ1-1	TRBV5-1	-	TRBD1	TGCGCCAGCAGCTTTTCGGCAGGGGGAATGTCTGAAGCTTTCTTT	CASSFSAGGMSEAFF
TRBJ2-1	TRBV5-1	-	TRBD1	TGCGCCAGCAGCCCTGGACAGGTCCCCTACAATGAGCAGTTCTTC	CASSPGQVPYNEQFF
TRBJ1-6	TRBV18	-	TRBD1	TGTGCCAGCTCACCATTGGACAGGGGTTATAATTCACCCCTCCACTTT	CASSPLDRGYNSPLHF
TRBJ2-5	TRBV5-1	-	TRBD2	TGCGCCAGCAGCTTGGTAGGCGGCGGGGGGGCGGCAGAGACCCAGTACTTC	CASSLVGGGGAAETQYF
TRBJ1-6	TRBV7-2	-	TRBD1	TGTGCCAGCAGCACCGCCGGGACAGCCTGGGGGAATTCACCCCTCCACTTT	CASSTAGTAWGNSPLHF
TRBJ1-6	TRBV6-5	-	TRBD1	TGTGCCAGCAGGTACGGTCGGACAGGTTGGAATTCACCCCTCCACTTT	CASRYGRTGWNSPLHF
TRBJ1-1	TRBV19	-	-	TGTGCCAGCTCCGCAGGGGATATTAAATCTCCTGAAGCTTTCTTT	CASSAGDIKSPEAFF
TRBJ1-1	TRBV10-3	few	-	TGTGCCATCAGCGGGGGACTGATGAACACTGAAGCTTTCTTT	CAISGGLMNTEAFF
TRBJ1-1	TRBV5-4	-	-	TGTGCCAGCAGCTTTGGGTCGGGGACTGAAGCTTTCTTT	CASSFGSGTEAFF
TRBJ1-1	TRBV18	-	-	TGTGCCAGCTCACCGGCAGGGGATGGGACTGAAGCTTTCTTT	CASSPAGDGTEAFF
TRBJ2-3	TRBV4-1	-	TRBD1	TGCGCCAGCAGCCAAGACGGACAGGGACTCACAGATACGCAGTATTTT	CASSQDGQGLTDTQYF
TRBJ2-3	TRBV5-1	-	-	TGCGCCAGCAGCTTGAGCAGGAGCACAGATACGCAGTATTTT	CASSLSRSTDTQYF
TRBJ2-3	TRBV27	-	TRBD2	TGTGCCAGCAATTTAGCGGGGTCCGATACGCAGTATTTT	CASNLAGSDTQYF
TRBJ1-2	TRBV2	-	-	TGTGCCAGCAGTGAACGCCCCGGGGACTATGGCTACACCTTC	CASSERPGDYGYTF
TRBJ2-3	TRBV28	-	TRBD1	TGTGCCAGCAGTCCAGGACAGGCCCCTAGCACAGATACGCAGTATTTT	CASSPGQAPSTDTQYF
TRBJ1-2	TRBV28	-	-	TGTGCCAGCGGGCAGGGCAATGGCTACACCTTC	CASGQGNGYTF
TRBJ1-4	TRBV5-4	-	-	TGTGCCAGCAGCTTTGGGGGGGACAATGAAAAACTGTTTTTT	CASSFGGDNEKLFF
TRBJ1-2	TRBV10-3	few	TRBD1	TGTGCCATCAGTGACGGACAGGACTATGGCTACACCTTC	CAISDGQDYGYTF
TRBJ1-1	TRBV18	few	-	TGTGCCAGCTCACCACCTACAGAGAACACTGAAGCTTTCTTT	CASSPPTENTEAFF
TRBJ1-4	TRBV25-1	-	-	TGTGCCAGCAGTGAATCGACAGGAGATAATGAAAAACTGTTTTTT	CASSESTGDNEKLFF
TRBJ2-5	TRBV18	-	TRBD2	TGTGCCAGCTCACCGGGACTAGCGGGAGCTGGTGAGACCCAGTACTTC	CASSPGLAGAGETQYF
TRBJ2-7	TRBV7-8	-	-	TGTGCCAGCAGCTTAGGTGGGGCGAGCGAGCAGTACTTC	CASSLGGASEQYF
TRBJ2-7	TRBV7-2	-	-	TGTGCCAGCAGCTTATTCGGCTACGAGCAGTACTTC	CASSLFGYEQYF
TRBJ1-2	TRBV5-4	-	-	TGTGCCAGCAGCTTGGCGTCAGGGGCCGGCTACACCTTC	CASSLASGAGYTF
TRBJ2-3	TRBV6-5	-	TRBD1	TGTGCCGGCAGTTACACGGGACAGGGTGGGCCAGATACGCAGTATTTT	CAGSYTGQGGPDTQYF
TRBJ2-7	TRBV6-5	-	-	TGTGCCAGCAGTTACCACAGGACCTACGAGCAGTACTTC	CASSYHRTYEQYF
TRBJ2-1	TRBV23-1	once	TRBD2	TGCGCCAGCAGCGAGCTCGGACTAGCGGAAAACAGCTCCTACAATGAGCAGTTCTTC	CASSELGLAENSSYNEQFF